This TCR beta chain was sequenced for a study of blood T cell repertoires in COVID-19. Study-level information: Both acute and convalescent COVID-19 samples were obtained from the United States, Italy and Spain. In each case, the material was cDNA or gDNA derived from T cells, B-cell-depleted T cells, or PBMCs.

Original processing methods: Reference gene primer amplification in the assay estimated nucleated cell counts. The protocol was immunoSEQ multiplex PCR, while the TCRdb copy is restricted to in-frame clones and leaves out a portion. D and trimming were read from the DNA, whereas the V and J calls and clone size are those reported in that table. The table includes hundreds of thousands of clones, approximately 88% detected once. Sample: peripheral blood. The source is a man aged 40-50 years with acute or convalescent COVID-19.

CDR3 sequence (DNA): TGCGCCAGCAGCCAGGGGGACAGAAATCAGCCCCAGCATTTT. Translating it yields CASSQGDRNQPQHF. The chain uses TRBV4-1 and TRBJ1-5, with 7 positions matching TRBD1. CDR3 length: 14 residues. Per the germline V gene, CDR1 is MGHRA and CDR2 is YSYEKL. V was clipped by 3 bases and J by 4 bases; unmatched bases: 3.